This TCR beta chain was identified in a study of cytomegalovirus exposure and HLA in healthy donors. PCR primers comprised 60 Vbeta and 13 Jbeta primers. Profiled with immunoSEQ multiplex PCR; TCRdb holds only in-frame clones, not every one. The sample holds 97,000 or so clones, 60% to 80% seen once. This clone has only a few counts. With V trimmed by 1 base and J by 0 bases, 6 bases remained unmatched. The CDR3 sequence is 16 residues long. Germline-derived CDR1 and CDR2 are SGHNT and YENEEA. The receptor comes from a male donor in good health and CMV-seropositive. This sequence joins TRBV11-3 and TRBJ2-7, with 7 bases aligning to TRBD2. The specimen was PBMCs. CDR3 nucleotide sequence: TGTGCCAGCAGCTTAGGTATTGGCGGGAGCTCCTACGAGCAGTACTTC. Amino acid sequence: CASSLGIGGSSYEQYF.